The 21 T cell receptor beta chains below come from one sample, sequenced in a study of blood T cell repertoires in COVID-19 (dated by TCRdb to 2018 to 2020). Preparation of the library involved the immunoSEQ multiplex PCR assay. TCRdb retrieved this table from immuneACCESS and kept in-frame rearrangements only. Not all clones are present; in checked studies, unresolved V genes account for under half, and no reason is known for the remainder. In all, the sample holds fewer than 110,000 clones, and 88% of those were seen once. 3.5% of the sample comes from the top ten. Sequenced material: peripheral blood. These TCRs come from a human donor in a cohort sampled during active COVID-19.

This chain uses TRBV4-2 with TRBJ2-7; D call uncertain. The germline CDR1 and CDR2 sequences are LGHNA and YNFKEQ. This CDR3 contains 17 residues. The ends were cut back, 0 bases at V and 0 bases at J, with 15 bases in the middle. CDR3 DNA sequence: TGTGCCAGCAGCCAAGATTTGCGACATGGATTCTCCTACGAGCAGTACTTC. This gives the protein CASSQDLRHGFSYEQYF.

This chain joins TRBV4-3 and TRBJ2-7; 10 positions agree with TRBD2. V lost 2 bases, J lost 7 bases, and 8 bases stayed unmatched. This CDR3 is 15 amino acids long. Looked up from germline, CDR1 is LGHNA and CDR2 is YSLEER. The CDR3 protein is CASSQSLAGAGEQYF. CDR3 bases: TGCGCCAGCAGCCAAAGCCTAGCGGGAGCGGGGGAGCAGTACTTC.

The J gene is TRBJ1-6, the V gene TRBV11-2; no clear D gene. The V and J ends lost 1 base and 7 bases respectively, with 11 bases between them. The germline gives CDR1 SGHAT, CDR2 FQNNGV. The CDR3 extends over 15 amino acids. CDR3 amino acids: CASSLGGSTNSPLHF. The CDR3 DNA sequence: TGTGCCAGCAGCTTAGGCGGAAGTACGAATTCACCCCTCCACTTT. The full variable domain, with the rest looked up from reference TRBV11-2 and TRBJ1-6, is EAGVAQSPRYKIIEKRQSVAFWCNPISGHATLYWYQQILGQGPKLLIQFQNNGVVDDSQLPKDRFSAERLKGVDSTLKIQPAKLEDSAVYLCASSLGGSTNSPLHFGNGTRLTVT.

The chain couples TRBV7-6 to TRBJ1-1; the D gene is possibly TRBD1 (6 bases). The V and J ends lost 2 bases and 1 base respectively, with 8 bases between them. This CDR3 region has 14 residues. Germline values: CDR1 SGHVS, CDR2 FNYEAQ. CDR3 sequence (DNA): TGTGCCAGCAGCTTAAGGGGGAGGAACACTGAAGCTTTCTTT. Its translation: CASSLRGRNTEAFF. Full variable domain (remainder filled in from reference TRBV7-6 and TRBJ1-1): GAGVSQSPRYKVTKRGQDVALRCDPISGHVSLYWYRQALGQGPEFLTYFNYEAQQDKSGLPNDRFSAERPEGSISTLTIQRTEQRDSAMYRCASSLRGRNTEAFFGQGTRLTVV.

This clone was seen a few times. This sequence joins TRBV5-1 and TRBJ1-4; the D is unclear. V lost 0 bases to trimming and J lost 1 base, with 7 bases between them. Germline V gene lookup returns CDR1 SGHRS and CDR2 YFSETQ. The length of the CDR3 is 15 residues. The CDR3 sequence is CASSLGRGTNEKLFF. The CDR3 nucleotides are TGCGCCAGCAGCTTGGGGCGGGGAACTAATGAAAAACTGTTTTTT.

The chain joins TRBV3-1 (or the pseudogene TRBV3-2) to TRBJ2-5; a weak D match, TRBD2 (5 bases). The CDR3 spans 15 residues. Germline V gene sequence: CDR1 LGHDT, CDR2 YNNKEL (reference sequence). Trimming cost V 2 bases and J 4 bases, with 14 bases left between them. This CDR3 is CASSQPDPGRETQYF. CDR3 nucleotide sequence: TGTGCCAGCAGCCAACCCGACCCGGGGAGAGAGACCCAGTACTTC.

The chain recombines TRBV12-2 with TRBJ1-5; TRBD1, the table's D call, lacks a check against the DNA. TRBV12-2 counts as a pseudogene. The CDR3 has 19 residues. The CDR3 reads CASRSIKPGQGVGNQPQHF. The CDR3 coding sequence is TGTGCAAGTCGCTCCATCAAACCGGGACAGGGGGTGGGAAATCAGCCCCAGCATTTT.

The chain recombines TRBV19 with TRBJ1-5, with 10 bases identical to TRBD1. After removal of 7 bases from V and 1 base from J, the junction contained 10 bases not matched to a gene. In germline, CDR1 is LNHDA, CDR2 SQIVND (reference sequence). The CDR3 loop spans 17 amino acids. CDR3 loop: CASTLLRDRGSNQPQHF. The CDR3, as DNA: TGTGCCAGTACCTTACTCAGGGACAGGGGAAGCAATCAGCCCCAGCATTTT.

This chain uses TRBV12-3 or TRBV12-4 with TRBJ1-4; D possibly corresponds to TRBD1 (5 bases). The CDR3 runs 13 residues. Trimming left V 5 bases short and J 4 bases short, with 8 bases between. For the CDR3, the DNA is TGTGCCAGCAGTCCGACAGTTAATGAAAAACTGTTTTTT. It encodes CASSPTVNEKLFF.

This chain joins TRBV19 and TRBJ2-3; the match to TRBD1 covers 9 bases. CDR3 length: 15 amino acids. The germline gives CDR1 LNHDA, CDR2 SQIVND (reference sequence). V was clipped by 5 bases and J by 4 bases; unmatched bases: 7. The CDR3 protein is CASSGTGTMSDTQYF. The CDR3 region has the DNA TGTGCCAGTAGTGGGACAGGGACTATGTCAGATACGCAGTATTTT.

The chain couples TRBV19 to TRBJ1-5; 7 positions match TRBD1. The CDR3 has 14 residues. V dropped 5 bases and J dropped 6; count of bases not matched to a gene: 7. Germline CDR1 is LNHDA and CDR2 is SQIVND (reference sequence). This CDR3 reads CASSPRQGSQPQHF. The CDR3 DNA sequence: TGTGCCAGTAGTCCACGACAGGGATCTCAGCCCCAGCATTTT. Together with reference TRBV19 and TRBJ1-5, the CDR3 gives the full variable domain: DGGITQSPKYLFRKEGQNVTLSCEQNLNHDAMYWYRQDPGQGLRLIYYSQIVNDFQKGDIAEGYSVSREKKESFPLTVTSAQKNPTAFYLCASSPRQGSQPQHFGDGTRLSIL.

The chain joins TRBV29-1 to TRBJ1-2, with TRBD1 matching over 7 bases. The germline V gene has CDR1 SQVTM and CDR2 ANQGSEA. The CDR3 totals 14 residues. J gave up 0 bases and V 2 bases, and 3 bases lay outside the gene matches. The DNA for the CDR3 is TGCAGCGTTGAAAGGGACAGTGCTAACTATGGCTACACCTTC. Translated: CSVERDSANYGYTF.

This clone was observed a few times. J is TRBJ2-6 and V is TRBV20-1; TRBD1 might be the D (6 bases). CDR3 length: 18 amino acids. The germline CDR1 and CDR2 sequences are DFQATT and SNEGSKA (reference sequence). Trimming pared 3 bases from V and 0 bases from J, leaving 18 bases between. The DNA of the CDR3 is TGCAGTGCTAGTGCCCACTCGGGACACCTCTCTGGGGCCAACGTCCTGACTTTC. Amino acids: CSASAHSGHLSGANVLTF.

The V call is TRBV9, the J call TRBJ2-1; 14 nucleotides agree with TRBD2. J gave up 0 bases and V 6 bases, and 5 bases lay outside the gene matches. Germline V CDR1 and CDR2: SGDLS, YYNGEE. The CDR3 covers 17 residues. The CDR3 spells CASTGTSGGSSYNEQFF. The CDR3 DNA is TGTGCCAGCACCGGGACTAGCGGGGGTAGCTCCTACAATGAGCAGTTCTTC.

This rearrangement joins TRBV5-6 to TRBJ1-2; 7 bases line up with TRBD1. The junction had 7 bases not matched to a gene; V was cut back by 0 bases and J by 8 bases. CDR3 length equals 14 residues. Germline V CDR1 and CDR2: SGHDT, YYEEEE. The CDR3 sequence: CASSLGGGGEGYTF. CDR3 nucleotides: TGTGCCAGCAGCTTGGGAGGAGGGGGCGAGGGCTACACCTTC.

The V call is TRBV28, the J call TRBJ1-2; 7 nucleotides align to TRBD1. Unmatched junction bases numbered 7, after V lost 8 bases and J lost 7 bases. CDR1 MDHEN and CDR2 SYDVKM come from the germline V gene. CDR3 length: 12 amino acids. CDR3 residues: CASARGFRGYTF. In DNA form, the CDR3 reads TGTGCCAGCGCCAGGGGGTTCCGTGGCTACACCTTC.

Note on this clone: This sample includes further DNA sequences coding for the same CDR3. The chain recombines TRBV10-1 with TRBJ2-3, with D perhaps TRBD2 (5 bases). Germline-derived CDR1 and CDR2 are WNHNN and SYGVQD (reference sequence). The CDR3 spans 15 residues. The V end lost 0 bases, the J end lost 0 bases, and 7 bases lay between the germline ends. As DNA, the CDR3 is TGCGCCAGCAGTGAGTCTCGAGGGAGCACAGATACGCAGTATTTT. Protein: CASSESRGSTDTQYF.

This chain joins TRBV4-3 and TRBJ2-4; TRBD1 matches at 8 bases. There are 15 residues in the CDR3. Looked up from germline, CDR1 is LGHNA and CDR2 is YSLEER. The V segment lost 4 bases and the J segment 2 bases; nucleotides outside the gene matches: 4. This CDR3 is CASSPWTGSKNIQYF. CDR3 sequence (DNA): TGCGCCAGCAGCCCTTGGACAGGGTCCAAAAACATTCAGTACTTC.

The V gene is TRBV25-1, the J gene TRBJ2-1; D possibly corresponds to TRBD1 (5 bases). Trimming pared 10 bases from V and 1 base from J, leaving 20 bases between. CDR3 length: 16 amino acids. The germline V gene encodes CDR1 MGHDK and CDR2 SYGVNS. As DNA, the CDR3 is TGTGCCAAAAACACCGAACAGGCGGATTCCTACAATGAGCAGTTCTTC. It translates to CAKNTEQADSYNEQFF.

V and J are TRBV18 and TRBJ2-7; D perhaps matches TRBD2 (7 bases). Germline V CDR1 and CDR2: KGHSH, LQKENI. V was shortened by 4 bases and J by 4 bases, with 11 bases between the two germline ends. The CDR3 has 13 residues. The DNA for the CDR3 is TGTGCCAGCTCACAGGGGGAGGGATACGAGCAGTACTTC. This sequence encodes CASSQGEGYEQYF.

The genes are TRBV6-6 and TRBJ2-5, with 14 positions matching TRBD2. Germline loops: CDR1 MNHNY, CDR2 SVGAGI (reference sequence). The CDR3 runs 16 residues. V dropped 5 bases and J dropped 2; count of bases not matched to a gene: 4. CDR3 protein: CASSRGLAGGQETQYF. The CDR3 DNA is TGTGCCAGCAGTCGCGGACTAGCGGGGGGTCAAGAGACCCAGTACTTC.